The rows below give T cell receptor beta chains drawn from one sample of a study of T-cell reconstitution after alpha-beta-depleted transplantation in children. TCRdb fed the PCR reads into MiXCR, producing one record per CDR3 protein. Among 200,000 to 300,000 distinct CDR3 sequences listed, 12% were seen once. The material was PBMCs from the stem cell graft donor, obtained from the stem cell graft. The receptor set was obtained from a human donor who donated a stem cell graft to a child with acute lymphoblastic leukemia. Both conserved end residues are part of each CDR3. A D gene is named only where the DNA matches it firmly. Not all rows give a size; the values are once, few, many and, for expanded clones, a class.

d_call j_call clone_size cdr3_length v_call cdr3_aa cdr3_nt
. TRBJ1-6 many 17 TRBV7-2 CASSRPLGDSYNSPLHF TGTGCCAGCAGCCGTCCGTTGGGGGACTCCTATAATTCACCCCTCCACTTT
TRBD2 TRBJ2-3 . 16 TRBV9 CASSVGRDLGRGTQYF TGTGCCAGCAGCGTAGGTAGGGACCTGGGGAGGGGTACGCAGTATTTT
TRBD2 TRBJ2-1 many 18 TRBV5-1 CASSLVGGRGLGYNEQFF TGCGCCAGCAGCTTGGTCGGCGGAAGGGGACTAGGCTACAATGAGCAGTTCTTC
TRBD1 TRBJ1-2 . 12 TRBV6-1 CASSDGTDGYTF TGTGCCAGCAGTGACGGGACAGATGGCTACACCTTC
. TRBJ2-1 . 16 TRBV7-2 CASSLKGGGSYNEQFF TGTGCCAGCAGCTTAAAAGGCGGCGGGTCCTACAATGAGCAGTTCTTC
. TRBJ2-5 many 19 TRBV20-1 CSARVYASSGAGAQETQYF TGCAGTGCTAGAGTGTATGCCAGCTCGGGTGCGGGGGCCCAAGAGACCCAGTACTTC
. TRBJ2-5 many 14 TRBV12-3/TRBV12-4 CASSLRSSRETQYF TGTGCCAGCAGCCTGCGTAGTAGCAGGGAGACCCAGTACTTC
TRBD1 TRBJ1-5 . 16 TRBV9 CASREGGDSGLQPQHF TGTGCCAGCAGAGAGGGGGGGGACAGCGGCCTTCAGCCCCAGCATTTT
TRBD1 TRBJ1-2 many 14 TRBV27 CASRTGTGGGGYTF TGTGCCAGCAGGACCGGGACAGGGGGAGGAGGCTACACCTTC
TRBD1 TRBJ2-3 . 14 TRBV9 CASSDPGQGGTQYF TGTGCCAGCAGCGACCCAGGACAAGGGGGCACGCAGTATTTT
. TRBJ2-1 many 14 TRBV12-3/TRBV12-4 CASSFPPRSGEQFF TGTGCCAGCAGTTTCCCCCCCCGCTCCGGTGAGCAGTTCTTC
. TRBJ2-5 many 13 TRBV7-7 CASSFQGVETQYF TGTGCTAGCAGTTTTCAGGGTGTGGAGACCCAGTACTTC
. TRBJ1-5 many 15 TRBV6-1 CASSEGFRADQPQHF TGTGCCAGCAGTGAAGGCTTCAGGGCTGATCAGCCCCAGCATTTT
. TRBJ2-7 many 14 TRBV10-1 CASSESLGVGEQYF TGCGCCAGCAGTGAGTCGTTGGGGGTAGGCGAGCAGTACTTC
TRBD1 TRBJ1-5 many 16 TRBV6-2/TRBV6-3 CASSPEGTGRNKPQHF TGTGCCAGCAGTCCAGAAGGGACAGGGAGGAATAAGCCCCAGCATTTT
. TRBJ1-1 many 13 TRBV20-1 CSAPTTGYTEAFF TGCAGTGCCCCGACGACTGGGTACACTGAAGCTTTCTTT
TRBD2 TRBJ2-2 few 16 TRBV9 CASSSTSGVNTGELFF TGTGCCAGCAGCTCGACTAGCGGGGTGAACACCGGGGAGCTGTTTTTT
. TRBJ1-1 . 14 TRBV7-2 CASSDAAANTEAFF TGTGCCAGCAGCGACGCGGCAGCGAACACTGAAGCTTTCTTT
. TRBJ1-3 many 17 TRBV7-9 CASSPGRGLPSGNTIYF TGTGCCAGCAGCCCGGGACGGGGCTTGCCCTCTGGAAACACCATATATTTT
TRBD1 TRBJ1-1 few 12 TRBV4-3 CASRDRVGEAFF TGCGCCAGCCGGGACAGGGTGGGGGAAGCTTTCTTT
. TRBJ2-6 . 17 TRBV11-2 CASSLGGSGPGANVLTF TGTGCCAGCAGCTTAGGAGGAAGCGGACCTGGGGCCAACGTCCTGACTTTC
TRBD1 TRBJ2-7 many 16 TRBV20-1 CSARKPSDRPSYEQYF TGCAGTGCTAGAAAGCCTTCGGACAGGCCCTCCTACGAGCAGTACTTC
. TRBJ2-6 many 14 TRBV10-3 CAISVGSGANVLTF TGTGCCATCAGCGTAGGGTCTGGGGCCAACGTCCTGACTTTC
. TRBJ2-7 . 14 TRBV7-2 CASSLGGVNYEQYF TGTGCCAGCAGCTTAGGGGGAGTGAACTACGAGCAGTACTTC
. TRBJ2-3 many 15 TRBV24-1 CATSDFSGFSDTQYF TGTGCCACCAGTGATTTTTCCGGATTTTCAGATACGCAGTATTTT
TRBD1 TRBJ2-7 many 15 TRBV20-1 CSARSDRALSYEQYF TGCAGTGCCAGATCCGACAGGGCCTTATCCTACGAGCAGTACTTC
. TRBJ2-5 many 13 TRBV7-7 CASSTLGVETQYF TGTGCCAGCAGCACCTTAGGGGTCGAGACCCAGTACTTC
TRBD1 TRBJ2-6 few 18 TRBV5-1 CASSGRDRVQSGANGLTF TGCGCCAGCAGCGGGAGGGACAGGGTACAGTCTGGGGCCAACGGCCTGACTTTC
. TRBJ2-1 few 12 TRBV5-4 CASSLELSEQFF TGTGCCAGCAGCTTGGAACTTAGCGAGCAGTTCTTC
. TRBJ2-7 many 15 TRBV20-1 CSAPRGGPGVYEQYF TGCAGTGCCCCGAGGGGGGGCCCTGGGGTCTACGAGCAGTACTTC
TRBD2 TRBJ2-3 few 16 TRBV6-4 CASSDSLAGGTDTQYF TGTGCCAGCAGTGACTCACTAGCGGGAGGAACAGATACGCAGTATTTT
. TRBJ2-6 . 15 TRBV30 CAWSVWGAGANVLTF TGTGCCTGGAGTGTATGGGGGGCCGGGGCCAACGTCCTGACTTTC
. TRBJ2-1 . 14 TRBV9 CASSVGGPTNEQFF TGTGCCAGCAGCGTAGGTGGGCCAACTAATGAGCAGTTCTTC
TRBD2 TRBJ2-7 many 15 TRBV9 CASSELAGDPPEQYF TGTGCCAGCAGCGAACTAGCGGGAGATCCCCCCGAGCAGTACTTC
TRBD1 TRBJ1-5 . 13 TRBV20-1 CSARTGGGQPQHF TGCAGTGCTCGGACAGGGGGCGGTCAGCCCCAGCATTTT
TRBD1 TRBJ1-3 many 15 TRBV28 CASRRDRVGGNTIYF TGTGCCAGCCGGCGGGACAGGGTGGGAGGAAACACCATATATTTT
. TRBJ1-1 . 12 TRBV19 CASRGARTEAFF TGTGCCTCTAGAGGGGCGAGGACTGAAGCTTTCTTT
. TRBJ1-1 many 14 TRBV5-6 CASSRSPGSTEAFF TGTGCCAGCAGCAGAAGTCCAGGGTCCACTGAAGCTTTCTTT
TRBD1 TRBJ1-1 many 12 TRBV20-1 CSATQGGTEAFF TGCAGTGCTACTCAGGGGGGCACTGAAGCTTTCTTT
. TRBJ1-5 few 14 TRBV5-1 CASSSGGLDQPQHF TGCGCCAGCAGCTCGGGGGGGCTCGATCAGCCCCAGCATTTT
. TRBJ2-2 few 16 TRBV30 CAWSVRWTANTGELFF TGTGCCTGGAGTGTACGGTGGACAGCGAACACCGGGGAGCTGTTTTTT
. TRBJ2-4 . 14 TRBV4-2 CASSQAQGKNIQYF TGTGCCAGCAGCCAAGCGCAGGGCAAAAACATTCAGTACTTC
TRBD2 TRBJ2-7 . 13 TRBV15 CATSLAGNSLQYF TGTGCCACCAGTCTAGCGGGGAACTCCTTGCAGTACTTC
. TRBJ2-7 many 14 TRBV7-9 CASSPAWADYEQYF TGTGCCAGCAGCCCAGCGTGGGCAGACTACGAGCAGTACTTC
. TRBJ1-5 many 13 TRBV9 CASSVDADQPQHF TGTGCCAGCAGCGTAGATGCGGATCAGCCCCAGCATTTT
. TRBJ2-5 . 13 TRBV5-1 CASSHDRKETQYF TGCGCCAGCAGCCATGACAGGAAAGAGACCCAGTACTTC
. TRBJ2-7 . 17 TRBV10-3 CAISDLGVYAGTPEQYF TGTGCCATCAGTGATCTAGGAGTGTACGCCGGGACTCCCGAGCAGTACTTC
. TRBJ2-1 many 15 TRBV20-1 CSARDLRVIHNEQFF TGCAGTGCTAGAGATCTCAGGGTGATTCACAATGAGCAGTTCTTC
. TRBJ1-6 many 13 TRBV5-1 CASSPLQNSPLHF TGCGCCAGCAGTCCCCTACAAAATTCACCCCTCCACTTT
TRBD1 TRBJ2-7 . 14 TRBV24-1 CATSDSDRVHEQYF TGTGCCACCAGTGATTCTGACAGGGTTCACGAGCAGTACTTC
. TRBJ2-2 many 15 TRBV5-6 CASSLRDVVAGELFF TGTGCCAGCAGCTTGAGGGACGTAGTCGCCGGGGAGCTGTTTTTT
TRBD2 TRBJ2-1 few 18 TRBV20-1 CSARSYPLRGRAFNEQFF TGCAGTGCTAGATCGTACCCCCTGCGCGGGAGGGCCTTTAATGAGCAGTTCTTC
TRBD1 TRBJ1-5 many 20 TRBV20-1 CSARLASGQELYRHNQPQHF TGCAGTGCTAGACTAGCCTCGGGACAGGAATTATATCGCCACAATCAGCCCCAGCATTTT